The TCR beta chain described here comes from a study of CD8 T cells in ankylosing spondylitis. The authors made TCR beta libraries by quantitative 5'-RACE with molecular barcodes. TCRdb re-derived calls from the 5' RACE reads in MiXCR, one entry per CDR3 protein. Among roughly 700,000 distinct CDR3 sequences listed, around 17% were seen once. Germline values: CDR1 SGHTA, CDR2 FQGTGA. Trimming stripped 6 bases from V and 8 bases from J, with 22 bases between. The CDR3 consists of 15 residues. Only a few counts were recorded for this clonotype. Its antigen remains unidentified. Overall study results and limits: Reportedly, significant enrichment of disease-linked clones occurred in matched ankylosing spondylitis synovial fluid. Among TCR beta sequences, a motif of eight or nine highly homologous variants appeared characteristic of ankylosing spondylitis blood.

The source is a male donor with ankylosing spondylitis. V usage is TRBV7-3 and J usage is TRBJ1-2, with D possibly being TRBD1 (5 bases). Sequencing was done on a sample of blood, either unsorted or a sorted T cell fraction (not recorded which). CDR3 protein: CASSPTGQGREGYTF. The CDR3 DNA sequence: TGTGCCAGCAGTCCAACGGGGCAGGGACGGGAGGGCTACACCTTC.